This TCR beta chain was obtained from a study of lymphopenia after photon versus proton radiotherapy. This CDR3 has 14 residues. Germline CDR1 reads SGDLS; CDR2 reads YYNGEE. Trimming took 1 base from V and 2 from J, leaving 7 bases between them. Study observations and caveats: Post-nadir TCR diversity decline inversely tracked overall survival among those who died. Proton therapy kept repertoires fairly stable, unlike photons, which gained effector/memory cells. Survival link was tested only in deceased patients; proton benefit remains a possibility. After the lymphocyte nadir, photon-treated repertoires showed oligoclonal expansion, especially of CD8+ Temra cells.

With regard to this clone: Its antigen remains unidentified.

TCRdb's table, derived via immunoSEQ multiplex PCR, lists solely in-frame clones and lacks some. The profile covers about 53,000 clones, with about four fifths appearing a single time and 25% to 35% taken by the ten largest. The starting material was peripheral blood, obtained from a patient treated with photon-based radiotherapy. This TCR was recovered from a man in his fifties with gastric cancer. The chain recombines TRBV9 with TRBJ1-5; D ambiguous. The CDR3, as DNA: TGTGCCAGCAGCGTAACATACGGCAATCAGCCCCAGCATTTT. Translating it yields CASSVTYGNQPQHF.